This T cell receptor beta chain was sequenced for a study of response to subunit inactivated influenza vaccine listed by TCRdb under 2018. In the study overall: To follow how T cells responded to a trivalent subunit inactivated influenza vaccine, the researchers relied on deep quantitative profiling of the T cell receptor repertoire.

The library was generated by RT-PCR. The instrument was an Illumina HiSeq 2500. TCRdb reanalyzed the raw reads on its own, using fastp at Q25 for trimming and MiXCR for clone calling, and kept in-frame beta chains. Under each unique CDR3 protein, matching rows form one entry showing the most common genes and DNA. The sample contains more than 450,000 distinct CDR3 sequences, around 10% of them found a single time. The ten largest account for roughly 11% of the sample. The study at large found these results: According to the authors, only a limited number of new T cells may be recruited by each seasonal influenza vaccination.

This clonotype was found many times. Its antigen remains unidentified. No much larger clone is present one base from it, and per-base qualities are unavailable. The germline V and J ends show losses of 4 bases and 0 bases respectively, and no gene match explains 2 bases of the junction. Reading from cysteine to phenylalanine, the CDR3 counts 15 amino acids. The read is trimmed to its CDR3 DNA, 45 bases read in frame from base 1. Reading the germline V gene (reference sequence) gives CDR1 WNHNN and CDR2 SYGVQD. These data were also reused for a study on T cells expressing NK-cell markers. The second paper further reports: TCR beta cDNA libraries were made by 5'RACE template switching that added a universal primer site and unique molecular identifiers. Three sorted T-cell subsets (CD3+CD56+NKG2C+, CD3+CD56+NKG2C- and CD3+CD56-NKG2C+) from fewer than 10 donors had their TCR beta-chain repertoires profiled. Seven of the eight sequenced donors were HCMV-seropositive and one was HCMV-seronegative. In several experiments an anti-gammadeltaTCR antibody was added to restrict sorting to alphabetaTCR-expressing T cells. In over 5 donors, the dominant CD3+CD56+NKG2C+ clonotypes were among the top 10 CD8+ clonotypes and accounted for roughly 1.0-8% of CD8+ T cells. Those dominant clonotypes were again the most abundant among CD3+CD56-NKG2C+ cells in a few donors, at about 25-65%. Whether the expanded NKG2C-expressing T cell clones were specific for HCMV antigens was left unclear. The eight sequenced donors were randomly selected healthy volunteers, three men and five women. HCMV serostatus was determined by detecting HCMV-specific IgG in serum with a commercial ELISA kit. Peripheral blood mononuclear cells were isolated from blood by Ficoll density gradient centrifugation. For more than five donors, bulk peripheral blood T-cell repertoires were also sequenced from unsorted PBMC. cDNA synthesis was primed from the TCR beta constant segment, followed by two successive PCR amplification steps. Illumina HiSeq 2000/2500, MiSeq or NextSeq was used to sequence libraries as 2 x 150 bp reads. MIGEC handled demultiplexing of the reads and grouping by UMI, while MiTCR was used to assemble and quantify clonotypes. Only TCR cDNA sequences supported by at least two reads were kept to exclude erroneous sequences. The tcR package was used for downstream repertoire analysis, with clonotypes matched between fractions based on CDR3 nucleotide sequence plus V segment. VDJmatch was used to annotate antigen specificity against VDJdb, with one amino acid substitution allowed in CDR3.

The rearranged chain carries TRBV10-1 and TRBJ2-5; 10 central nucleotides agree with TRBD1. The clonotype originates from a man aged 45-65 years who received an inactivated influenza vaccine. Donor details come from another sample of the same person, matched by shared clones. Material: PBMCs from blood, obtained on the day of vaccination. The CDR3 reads CASSVGQGYQETQYF. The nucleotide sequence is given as TGCGCCAGCAGTGTGGGACAGGGGTACCAAGAGACCCAGTACTTC.